This T cell receptor (beta chain) was sequenced during a study of T cell repertoires in cytomegalovirus infection. TCRdb analysed the reads with MiXCR anew, one entry per CDR3 protein. The data contain around 630,000 distinct CDR3 sequences, more than 20% of them singletons. Sequenced: CD8+ T cells from PBMCs. The TCR originated in a human donor in good health (CMV status not recorded). Some clones in this sample may be carry-over from other donors' samples.

CDR3 DNA: TGTGCCATCAGTGAGTTCCAAGTAGCGGGGGGGGCCTCTGGGGCCAACGTCCTGACTTTC. It is translated as CAISEFQVAGGASGANVLTF. This rearrangement joins TRBV10-3 to TRBJ2-6; 11 bases are a match to TRBD2. Germline CDR1 is ENHRY and CDR2 is SYGVKD. The CDR3 length is 20 residues. Trimming removed 1 base from V and 0 bases from J; junction bases left unmatched: 8.